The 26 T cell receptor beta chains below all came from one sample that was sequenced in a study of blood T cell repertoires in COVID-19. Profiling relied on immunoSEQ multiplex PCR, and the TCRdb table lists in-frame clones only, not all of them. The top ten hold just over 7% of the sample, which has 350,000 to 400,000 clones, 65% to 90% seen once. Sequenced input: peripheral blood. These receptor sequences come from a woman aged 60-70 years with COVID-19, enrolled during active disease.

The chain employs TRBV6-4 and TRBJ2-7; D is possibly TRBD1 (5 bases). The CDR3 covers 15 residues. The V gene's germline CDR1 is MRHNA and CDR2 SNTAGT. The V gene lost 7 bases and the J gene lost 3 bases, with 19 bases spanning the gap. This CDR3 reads CASIPRQSPFYEQYF. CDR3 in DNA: TGTGCCAGCATCCCTCGACAGTCCCCCTTCTACGAGCAGTACTTC.

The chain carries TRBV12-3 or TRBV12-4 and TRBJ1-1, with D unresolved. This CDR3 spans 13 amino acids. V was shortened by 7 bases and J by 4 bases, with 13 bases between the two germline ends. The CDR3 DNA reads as TGTGCCAGCATTACCGCGGGGAGCACTGAAGCTTTCTTT. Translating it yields CASITAGSTEAFF.

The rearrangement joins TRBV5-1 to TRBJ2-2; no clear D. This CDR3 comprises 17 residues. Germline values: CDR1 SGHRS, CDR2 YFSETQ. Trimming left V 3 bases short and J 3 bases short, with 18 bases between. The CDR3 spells CASSSLTPSDYTGELFF. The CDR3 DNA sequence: TGCGCCAGCAGCTCCCTTACCCCTAGTGATTACACCGGGGAGCTGTTTTTT.

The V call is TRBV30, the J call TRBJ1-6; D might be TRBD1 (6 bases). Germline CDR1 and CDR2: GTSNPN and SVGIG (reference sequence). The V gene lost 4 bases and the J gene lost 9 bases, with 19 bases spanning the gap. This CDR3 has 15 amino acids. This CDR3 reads CAWKGGALLGSPLHF. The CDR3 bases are TGTGCCTGGAAGGGGGGGGCGCTTTTGGGTTCACCCCTCCACTTT. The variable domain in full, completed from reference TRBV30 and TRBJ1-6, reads SQTIHQWPATLVQPVGSPLSLECTVEGTSNPNLYWYRQAAGRGLQLLFYSVGIGQISSEVPQNLSASRPQDRQFILSSKKLLLSDSGFYLCAWKGGALLGSPLHFGNGTRLTVT.

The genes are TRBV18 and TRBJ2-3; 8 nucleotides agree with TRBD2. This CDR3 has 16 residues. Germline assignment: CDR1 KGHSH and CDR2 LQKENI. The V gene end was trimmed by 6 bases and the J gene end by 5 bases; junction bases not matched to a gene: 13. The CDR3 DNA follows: TGTGCCAGCTCCCAGCAGGCGGGGGGCCGAGGAGATACGCAGTATTTT. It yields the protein CASSQQAGGRGDTQYF.

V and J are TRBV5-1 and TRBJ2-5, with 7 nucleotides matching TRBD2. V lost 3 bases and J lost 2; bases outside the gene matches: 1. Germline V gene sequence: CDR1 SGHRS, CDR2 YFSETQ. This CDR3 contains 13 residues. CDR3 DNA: TGCGCCAGCAGCTCGGGACTACAAGAGACCCAGTACTTC. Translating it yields CASSSGLQETQYF. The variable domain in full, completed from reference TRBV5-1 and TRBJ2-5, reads KAGVTQTPRYLIKTRGQQVTLSCSPISGHRSVSWYQQTPGQGLQFLFEYFSETQRNKGNFPGRFSGRQFSNSRSEMNVSTLELGDSALYLCASSSGLQETQYFGPGTRLLVL.

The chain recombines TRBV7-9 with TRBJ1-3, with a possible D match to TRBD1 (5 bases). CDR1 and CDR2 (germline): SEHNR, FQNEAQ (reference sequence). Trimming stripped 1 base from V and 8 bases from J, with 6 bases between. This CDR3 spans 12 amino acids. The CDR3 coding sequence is TGTGCCAGCAGCTTAGGGGGGGACACCATATATTTT. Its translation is CASSLGGDTIYF.

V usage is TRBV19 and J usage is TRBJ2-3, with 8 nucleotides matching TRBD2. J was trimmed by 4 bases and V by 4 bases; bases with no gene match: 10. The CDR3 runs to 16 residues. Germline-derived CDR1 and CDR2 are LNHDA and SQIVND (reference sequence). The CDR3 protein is CASSTGLAGWADTQYF. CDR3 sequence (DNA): TGTGCCAGTAGTACCGGACTAGCCGGGTGGGCAGATACGCAGTATTTT.

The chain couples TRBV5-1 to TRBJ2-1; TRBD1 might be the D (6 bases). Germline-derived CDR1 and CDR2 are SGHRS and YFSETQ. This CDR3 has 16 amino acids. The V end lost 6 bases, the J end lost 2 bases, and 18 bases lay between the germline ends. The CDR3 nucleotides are TGCGCCAGCACCCGGGCAGGGGTAGGGGCCTACAATGAGCAGTTCTTC. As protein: CASTRAGVGAYNEQFF.

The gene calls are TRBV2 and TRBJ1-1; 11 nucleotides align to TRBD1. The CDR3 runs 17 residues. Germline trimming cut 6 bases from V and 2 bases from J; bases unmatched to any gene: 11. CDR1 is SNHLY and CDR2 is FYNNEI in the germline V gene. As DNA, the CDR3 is TGTGCCAGCAGCGAGCGGACAGGGGGCGGATATAACACTGAAGCTTTCTTT. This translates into CASSERTGGGYNTEAFF. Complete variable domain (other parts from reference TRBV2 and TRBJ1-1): EPEVTQTPSHQVTQMGQEVILRCVPISNHLYFYWYRQILGQKVEFLVSFYNNEISEKSEIFDDQFSVERPDGSNFTLKIRSTKLEDSAMYFCASSERTGGGYNTEAFFGQGTRLTVV.

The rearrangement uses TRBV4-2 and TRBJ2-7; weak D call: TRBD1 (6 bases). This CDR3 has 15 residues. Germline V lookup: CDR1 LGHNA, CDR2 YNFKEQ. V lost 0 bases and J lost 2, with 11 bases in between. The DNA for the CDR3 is TGTGCCAGCAGCCAAGAGCGGACAGTTACCTACGAGCAGTACTTC. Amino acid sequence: CASSQERTVTYEQYF.

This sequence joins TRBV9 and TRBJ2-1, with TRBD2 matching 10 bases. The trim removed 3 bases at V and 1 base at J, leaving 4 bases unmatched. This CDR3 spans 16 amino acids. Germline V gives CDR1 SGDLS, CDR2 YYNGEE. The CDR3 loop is CASSAGTSVSYNEQFF. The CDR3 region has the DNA TGTGCCAGCAGCGCCGGGACTAGCGTTTCCTACAATGAGCAGTTCTTC.

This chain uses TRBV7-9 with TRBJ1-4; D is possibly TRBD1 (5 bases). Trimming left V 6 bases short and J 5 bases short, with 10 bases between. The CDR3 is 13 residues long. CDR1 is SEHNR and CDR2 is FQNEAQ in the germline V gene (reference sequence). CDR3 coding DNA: TGTGCCAGCAGAGGGGCAGGGAATGAAAAACTGTTTTTT. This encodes CASRGAGNEKLFF.

Here the CDR3 DNA reads TGTGCCAGCAGCGCCGTTAACACTGAAGCTTTCTTT. Protein sequence: CASSAVNTEAFF. The gene calls are TRBV9 and TRBJ1-1; D is unresolved. Per the germline V gene, CDR1 is SGDLS and CDR2 is YYNGEE. Trimming took off 3 bases at V and 2 bases at J, with 5 bases between the two ends. This CDR3 has 12 residues.

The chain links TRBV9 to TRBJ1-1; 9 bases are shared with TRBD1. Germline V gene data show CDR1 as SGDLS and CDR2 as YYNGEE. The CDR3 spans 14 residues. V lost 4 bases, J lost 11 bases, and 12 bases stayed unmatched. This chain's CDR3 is CASSRSTGQGGAFF. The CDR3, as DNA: TGTGCCAGCAGCCGTAGTACGGGACAGGGAGGCGCTTTCTTT.

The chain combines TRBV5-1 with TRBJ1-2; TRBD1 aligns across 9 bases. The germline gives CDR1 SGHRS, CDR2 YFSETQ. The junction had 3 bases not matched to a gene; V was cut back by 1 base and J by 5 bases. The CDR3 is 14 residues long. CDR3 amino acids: CASSLTGGEYGYTF. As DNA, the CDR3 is TGCGCCAGCAGCTTGACAGGGGGCGAGTATGGCTACACCTTC.

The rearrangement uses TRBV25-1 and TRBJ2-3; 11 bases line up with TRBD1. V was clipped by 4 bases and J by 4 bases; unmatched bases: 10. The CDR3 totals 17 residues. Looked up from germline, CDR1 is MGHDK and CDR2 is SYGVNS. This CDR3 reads CASSGDGDRGGSDTQYF. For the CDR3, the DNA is TGTGCCAGCAGTGGAGATGGGGACAGGGGGGGCTCAGATACGCAGTATTTT. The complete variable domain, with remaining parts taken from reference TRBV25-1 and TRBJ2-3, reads EADIYQTPRYLVIGTGKKITLECSQTMGHDKMYWYQQDPGMELHLIHYSYGVNSTEKGDLSSESTVSRIRTEHFPLTLESARPSHTSQYLCASSGDGDRGGSDTQYFGPGTRLTVL.

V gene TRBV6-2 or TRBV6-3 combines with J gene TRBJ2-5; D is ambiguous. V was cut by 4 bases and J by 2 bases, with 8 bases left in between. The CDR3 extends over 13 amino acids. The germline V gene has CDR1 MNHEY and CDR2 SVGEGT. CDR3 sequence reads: CASSFLEQETQYF. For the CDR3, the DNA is TGTGCCAGCAGTTTCCTAGAACAAGAGACCCAGTACTTC.

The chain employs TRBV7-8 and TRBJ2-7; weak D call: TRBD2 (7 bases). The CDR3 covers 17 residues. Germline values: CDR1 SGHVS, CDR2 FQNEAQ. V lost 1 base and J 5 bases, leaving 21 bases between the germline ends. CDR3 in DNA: TGTGCCAGCAGCTTAGAGTTTTTAGGGGGGGCGAAACACGAGCAGTACTTC. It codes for CASSLEFLGGAKHEQYF.

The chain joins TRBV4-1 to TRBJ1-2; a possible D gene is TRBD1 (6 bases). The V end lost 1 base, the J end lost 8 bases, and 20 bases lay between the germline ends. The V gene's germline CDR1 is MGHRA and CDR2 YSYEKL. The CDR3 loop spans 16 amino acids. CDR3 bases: TGCGCCAGCAGCCAAGGGGCGAGAACAGGGTTTCGCGGCTACACCTTC. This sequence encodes CASSQGARTGFRGYTF.

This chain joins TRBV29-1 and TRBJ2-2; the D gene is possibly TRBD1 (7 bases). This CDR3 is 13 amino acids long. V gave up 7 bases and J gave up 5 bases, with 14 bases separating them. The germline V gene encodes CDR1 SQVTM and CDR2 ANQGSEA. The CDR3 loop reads CSGRGLGTGELFF. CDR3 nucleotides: TGCAGCGGGAGGGGGCTAGGAACCGGGGAGCTGTTTTTT.

The CDR3 region is CSATINEQFF. CDR3 DNA: TGCAGTGCCACAATAAATGAGCAGTTCTTC. The J gene is TRBJ2-1, the V gene TRBV20-1, with unresolved D. Trimming removed 6 bases from V and 7 bases from J, with 7 bases in between. In germline, CDR1 is DFQATT, CDR2 SNEGSKA (reference sequence). The CDR3 length is 10 residues.

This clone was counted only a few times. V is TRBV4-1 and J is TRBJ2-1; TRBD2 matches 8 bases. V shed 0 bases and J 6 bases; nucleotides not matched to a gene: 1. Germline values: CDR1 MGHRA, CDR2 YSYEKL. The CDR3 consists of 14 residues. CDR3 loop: CASSQEGLVNEQFF. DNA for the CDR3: TGCGCCAGCAGCCAAGAGGGACTAGTCAATGAGCAGTTCTTC.

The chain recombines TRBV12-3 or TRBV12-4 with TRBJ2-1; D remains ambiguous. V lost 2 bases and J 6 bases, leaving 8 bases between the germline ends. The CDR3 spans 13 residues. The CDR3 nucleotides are TGTGCCAGCAGTTTACACAGTAGCAATGAGCAGTTCTTC. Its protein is CASSLHSSNEQFF.

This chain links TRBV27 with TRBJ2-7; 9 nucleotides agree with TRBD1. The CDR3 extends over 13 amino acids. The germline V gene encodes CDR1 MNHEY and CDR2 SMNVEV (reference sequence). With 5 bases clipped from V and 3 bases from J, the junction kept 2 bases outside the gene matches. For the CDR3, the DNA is TGTGCCAGCAGTCAGACAGGGGGCTACGAGCAGTACTTC. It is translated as CASSQTGGYEQYF.

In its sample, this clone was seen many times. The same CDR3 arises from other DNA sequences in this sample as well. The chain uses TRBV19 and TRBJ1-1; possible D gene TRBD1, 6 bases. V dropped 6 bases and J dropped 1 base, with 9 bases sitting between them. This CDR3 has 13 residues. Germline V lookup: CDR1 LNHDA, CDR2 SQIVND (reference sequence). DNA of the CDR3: TGTGCCAGTAGCCTACAGGGGAACACTGAAGCTTTCTTT. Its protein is CASSLQGNTEAFF. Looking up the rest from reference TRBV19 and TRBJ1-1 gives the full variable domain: DGGITQSPKYLFRKEGQNVTLSCEQNLNHDAMYWYRQDPGQGLRLIYYSQIVNDFQKGDIAEGYSVSREKKESFPLTVTSAQKNPTAFYLCASSLQGNTEAFFGQGTRLTVV.